These 24 T cell receptor beta chains were sequenced from one sample in a study of CD8 T cells in ankylosing spondylitis. Their recognized antigens are unknown. From the 5' RACE reads, TCRdb called clonotypes with MiXCR, one entry per CDR3 protein. Among 220,000 or so distinct CDR3 sequences, 18% were seen once, and the ten largest hold about two fifths. Findings and caveats of the study: There was a TCR beta motif, made of fewer than 10 highly homologous variants, that appeared characteristic of ankylosing spondylitis blood.

Sequencing was done on a sample of blood, either unsorted or a sorted T cell fraction (not recorded which). The source of these receptors is a male donor with ankylosing spondylitis.

The J gene is TRBJ1-4, the V gene TRBV11-2, with no clear D. V lost 2 bases, J lost 6 bases, and 4 bases lay in between. The CDR3 is 12 residues long. Germline V lookup: CDR1 SGHAT, CDR2 FQNNGV. The CDR3 nucleotides read TGTGCCAGCAGCTTAACGGATGAAAAACTGTTTTTT. Amino acids: CASSLTDEKLFF.

This clonotype was found a few times. The chain combines TRBV3-1 with TRBJ1-2, with 9 bases identical to TRBD1. The CDR3 is 18 residues long. Trimming took 2 bases from V and 6 from J; bases not matched to a gene: 16. The V gene's germline CDR1 is LGHDT and CDR2 YNNKEL (reference sequence). DNA of the CDR3: TGTGCCAGCAGCCAATGGACGGGACAGGGTGCTTCTAGGGATGGCTACACCTTC. This translates into CASSQWTGQGASRDGYTF.

The chain carries TRBV12-3 or TRBV12-4 and TRBJ1-5, with D unresolved. The V gene lost 5 bases and the J gene lost 2 bases, with 7 bases spanning the gap. The CDR3 runs 13 residues. As DNA, the CDR3 is TGTGCCAGCAGTGGTAGGGGCAATCAGCCCCAGCATTTT. Protein product: CASSGRGNQPQHF.

Only one count was recorded for this clonotype. In DNA, the CDR3 is TGTGCCAGCAGCTTGCAGGGTTCTCTCTATGGCTACACCTTC. Its protein is CASSLQGSLYGYTF. The J gene is TRBJ1-2, the V gene TRBV5-6, with D possibly matching TRBD1 (5 bases). CDR1 and CDR2 from the germline V gene are SGHDT and YYEEEE. This CDR3 is 14 amino acids long. V was shortened by 1 base and J by 4 bases, with 11 bases between the two germline ends.

This clonotype was seen only a few times. V usage is TRBV10-1 and J usage is TRBJ1-3; no reliable D call. From germline, CDR1 is WNHNN and CDR2 SYGVQD (reference sequence). CDR3 size: 14 residues. Trimming stripped 3 bases from V and 2 bases from J, with 8 bases between. The CDR3 protein is CASSEEMAGNTIYF. The CDR3 region has the DNA TGCGCCAGCAGTGAAGAGATGGCTGGAAACACCATATATTTT.

This clonotype has only a few counts. The rearrangement links TRBV7-6 to TRBJ1-1, with D uncertain. Looked up from germline, CDR1 is SGHVS and CDR2 is FNYEAQ. The V end was cut by 5 bases, the J end by 1 base, with 8 bases between. This CDR3 region has 13 residues. CDR3 DNA sequence: TGTGCCAGCAGCCCCCATACGAACACTGAAGCTTTCTTT. Amino acid sequence: CASSPHTNTEAFF.

This clonotype appeared many times. Lacking the conserved final phenylalanine or tryptophan, this CDR3 likely reflects a read error. The limits of the CDR3 on the DNA are not certain, so only TCRdb's listed CDR3 is given. V usage is TRBV9 and J usage is TRBJ1-3. Termini included, the CDR3 measures 13 amino acids. Germline CDR1 and CDR2: SGDLS and YYNGEE. CDR3 loop: CASSVAVHGPLEL.

This clonotype appeared a few times. This sequence joins TRBV19 and TRBJ2-7; 9 nucleotides match TRBD1. The CDR3 is made up of 16 amino acids. With V trimmed by 3 bases and J by 1 base, 7 bases remained unmatched. Germline assignment: CDR1 LNHDA and CDR2 SQIVND (reference sequence). The CDR3 DNA is TGTGCCAGTAGTATGGCCGGGACAGGGAGATCCTACGAGCAGTACTTC. Its protein product is CASSMAGTGRSYEQYF.

This clonotype has ten or more counts. The gene calls are TRBV12-3 or TRBV12-4 and TRBJ2-2; D possibly corresponds to TRBD2 (5 bases). This CDR3 is 16 amino acids long. V was pared by 5 bases and J by 3 bases, with 16 bases between. The CDR3 region is CASSPDEGEDTGELFF. In nucleotides, the CDR3 is TGTGCCAGCAGTCCCGACGAGGGAGAAGACACCGGGGAGCTGTTTTTT.

In its sample, this clonotype was seen a few times. The V gene is TRBV10-3, the J gene TRBJ1-1; tentatively, D is TRBD1 (5 bases). Deletions cut 5 bases from V and 6 bases from J, with 16 bases between. This CDR3 has 14 amino acids. Germline V gene data show CDR1 as ENHRY and CDR2 as SYGVKD. The CDR3 region is CAISPPWGEAEAFF. CDR3 coding DNA: TGTGCCATCAGTCCCCCTTGGGGGGAAGCTGAAGCTTTCTTT.

Many counts were recorded for this clonotype. The chain couples TRBV15 to TRBJ2-1, with TRBD2 as a possible D gene (6 bases). Germline V CDR1 and CDR2: LNHNV, YYDKDF (reference sequence). V was pared by 0 bases and J by 6 bases, with 9 bases between. CDR3 length: 14 residues. CDR3 coding DNA: TGTGCCACCAGCAGAGATGGGGAGGTCAATGAGCAGTTCTTC. This gives the protein CATSRDGEVNEQFF.

This clonotype has just a few counts. The V call is TRBV7-9, the J call TRBJ2-4, with a possible D match to TRBD2 (5 bases). This CDR3 region has 16 residues. Trimming took off 4 bases at V and 9 bases at J, with 22 bases between the two ends. The V gene's germline CDR1 is SEHNR and CDR2 FQNEAQ (reference sequence). CDR3 nucleotides: TGTGCCAGCAGCTGGACTGGGTCAGACCCCTCGGGCATTCAGTACTTC. It specifies CASSWTGSDPSGIQYF.

This chain joins TRBV29-1 and TRBJ1-1; D not certain. Trimming took off 5 bases at V and 4 bases at J, with 8 bases between the two ends. This CDR3 has 11 residues. Germline V lookup: CDR1 SQVTM, CDR2 ANQGSEA. The CDR3 coding sequence is TGCAGCGTTCCCCGGGGCACTGAAGCTTTCTTT. Protein product: CSVPRGTEAFF.

In this sample, this clonotype turned up a few times. The gene calls are TRBV19 and TRBJ2-7, with D uncertain. The germline V gene encodes CDR1 LNHDA and CDR2 SQIVND (reference sequence). There are 14 residues in the CDR3. Trimming removed 1 base at V and 7 bases at J, with 14 bases between. CDR3 residues: CASSIGLGLREQYF. The CDR3 nucleotides read TGTGCCAGTAGTATAGGACTCGGCCTCCGGGAGCAGTACTTC.

This clonotype was recorded at least ten times. This rearrangement joins TRBV19 to TRBJ1-5; no reliable D call. CDR3 size: 12 residues. CDR1 LNHDA and CDR2 SQIVND come from the germline V gene (reference sequence). Between the trimmed V and J ends, which lost 5 bases and 6 bases, there was a span of 8 bases. The chain's CDR3 is CASSSDGQPQHF. The CDR3 coding sequence is TGTGCCAGTAGTTCTGATGGTCAGCCCCAGCATTTT.

The sample holds a few counts of this clonotype. The V call is TRBV29-1, the J call TRBJ1-2; no clear D. This CDR3 is 11 amino acids long. V lost 0 bases and J 5 bases, leaving 4 bases between the germline ends. Germline CDR1 is SQVTM and CDR2 is ANQGSEA. This chain's CDR3 is CSVEEGYGYTF. The DNA of the CDR3 is TGCAGCGTTGAAGAGGGGTATGGCTACACCTTC.

As to this clonotype: It is likely a read error, because the conserved phenylalanine at the end of the CDR3 is missing. The CDR3 region is CASRDGTGGNSPLHL. CDR3 nucleotides: TGTGCCAGCAGGGACGGGACAGGGGGAAATTCACCCCTCCACCTT. The chain recombines TRBV27 with TRBJ1-6; 11 bases fit TRBD1. The CDR3 contains 15 residues. Germline CDR1 reads MNHEY; CDR2 reads SMNVEV (reference sequence). Trimming removed 6 bases from V and 7 bases from J; junction bases left unmatched: 5.

This clonotype came up a few times. This chain connects TRBV20-1 to TRBJ2-3; D gene unclear. Trimming left V 3 bases short and J 2 bases short, with 9 bases between. The germline V gene encodes CDR1 DFQATT and CDR2 SNEGSKA (reference sequence). This CDR3 has 13 residues. The DNA for the CDR3 is TGCAGTGCTAGTTGGGAACTCACAGATACGCAGTATTTT. Encoded protein: CSASWELTDTQYF.

This clonotype was counted a few times. The chain uses TRBV9 and TRBJ2-1; 8 positions match TRBD1. The CDR3 runs to 14 residues. J was trimmed by 2 bases and V by 4 bases; bases with no gene match: 2. The V gene's germline CDR1 is SGDLS and CDR2 YYNGEE. The CDR3 region is CASSQQGAYNEQFF. CDR3 coding DNA: TGTGCCAGCAGCCAACAGGGGGCCTACAATGAGCAGTTCTTC.

The chain couples TRBV6-5 to TRBJ2-7, with TRBD1 matching 8 bases. Germline V lookup: CDR1 MNHEY, CDR2 SVGAGI. The CDR3 is made up of 14 amino acids. The junction had 3 bases not matched to a gene; V was cut back by 2 bases and J by 3 bases. The CDR3 loop is CASSYGDRRYEQYF. CDR3 DNA: TGTGCCAGCAGTTACGGGGACAGGCGCTACGAGCAGTACTTC.

This clonotype was observed a few times. The rearrangement uses TRBV29-1 and TRBJ2-7, with TRBD1 identical over 8 bases. J was trimmed by 0 bases and V by 5 bases; bases with no gene match: 9. Germline CDR1 is SQVTM and CDR2 is ANQGSEA. This CDR3 spans 15 amino acids. The CDR3: CSVPKPGTGSYEQYF. The CDR3 DNA reads as TGCAGCGTTCCCAAACCCGGGACAGGCTCCTACGAGCAGTACTTC.

This clonotype was seen ten or more times. This sequence joins TRBV11-1 and TRBJ2-2; perhaps TRBD1 as D (6 bases). Per germline, CDR1 SGHAT and CDR2 FQDESV (reference sequence). V was cut by 4 bases and J by 6 bases, with 6 bases left in between. The CDR3 covers 12 residues. The CDR3 DNA reads TGTGCCAGCAGCTGGACAGCCGGGGAGCTGTTTTTT. Its translation: CASSWTAGELFF.

Ten or more counts support this clonotype. The chain employs TRBV10-3 and TRBJ2-7, with D perhaps matching TRBD1 or TRBD2 (6 bases each). This CDR3 region has 14 residues. V was cut by 3 bases and J by 3 bases, with 12 bases left in between. CDR1 ENHRY and CDR2 SYGVKD come from the germline V gene. Here the CDR3 DNA reads TGTGCCATCAGTGACTCGGGGGCCGACTACGAGCAGTACTTC. It encodes CAISDSGADYEQYF.

DNA of the CDR3: TGTGCCAGCAGCTTAGATATCTCCCCACCGAGCTCCTACGAGCAGTACTTC. This translates into CASSLDISPPSSYEQYF. The V and J genes are TRBV11-2 and TRBJ2-7; D is unresolved. The CDR3 is 17 amino acids. V lost 0 bases, J lost 0 bases, and 15 bases lay in between. CDR1 and CDR2 from the germline V gene are SGHAT and FQNNGV.